This TCR beta chain appears in the sequencing data of a study of cytomegalovirus exposure and HLA in healthy donors. Study findings and constraints: In vitro data verified a few CMV-associated chains as specific for CMV antigens.

About this clone: Its cognate antigen is unknown.

The PCR made use of 60 Vbeta and 13 Jbeta primers. TCRdb keeps only in-frame clones here, not all; method: immunoSEQ multiplex PCR. This table has around 140,000 clones, 75% to 90% appearing once. CDR3 length equals 14 residues. The V and J ends lost 0 bases and 0 bases respectively, with 3 bases between them. Germline V lookup: CDR1 SGHTA, CDR2 FQGNSA. Sequenced input: PBMCs. This receptor was identified in a woman in her fifties or sixties in good health and CMV-seropositive. The rearrangement joins TRBV7-2 to TRBJ2-4; no reliable D call. CDR3 DNA: TGTGCCAGCAGCTTAGCCTTAGCCAAAAACATTCAGTACTTC. It codes for CASSLALAKNIQYF.